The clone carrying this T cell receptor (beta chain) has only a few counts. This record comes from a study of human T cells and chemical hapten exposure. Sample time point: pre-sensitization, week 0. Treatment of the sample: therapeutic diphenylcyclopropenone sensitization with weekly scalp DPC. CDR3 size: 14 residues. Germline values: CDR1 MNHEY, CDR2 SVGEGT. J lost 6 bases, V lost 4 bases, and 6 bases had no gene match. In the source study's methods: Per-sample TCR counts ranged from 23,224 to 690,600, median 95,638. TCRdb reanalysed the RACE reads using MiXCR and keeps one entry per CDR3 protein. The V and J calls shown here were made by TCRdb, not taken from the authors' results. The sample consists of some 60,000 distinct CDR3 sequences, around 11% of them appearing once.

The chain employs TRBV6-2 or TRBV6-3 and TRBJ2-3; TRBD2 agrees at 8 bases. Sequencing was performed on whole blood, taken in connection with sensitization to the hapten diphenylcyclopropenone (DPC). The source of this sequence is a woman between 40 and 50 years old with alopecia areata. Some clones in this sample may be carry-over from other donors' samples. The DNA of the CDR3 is TGTGCCAGCAGTTCCCGGGAGGGCCGGGATACGCAGTATTTT. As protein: CASSSREGRDTQYF.